One T cell receptor (beta chain) is described in this entry. This entry comes from a study of blood T cell repertoires in COVID-19. CDR1 is SEHNR and CDR2 is FQNEAQ in the germline V gene (reference sequence). The CDR3 has 14 amino acids. V lost 7 bases and J lost 2; bases outside the gene matches: 5. Authors' methods: Reference gene primer amplification gave estimated nucleated cell counts. Using immunoSEQ multiplex PCR, the repertoire was profiled, and TCRdb retains in-frame clones only, with some absent. The DNA gave D and trimming, while V, J and clone size come from that table. In the table there are about 250,000 clones, about 90% of which are singletons.

The sequence came from a middle-aged woman who had been exposed to COVID-19. The chain combines TRBV7-9 with TRBJ1-3; 7 positions match TRBD1. The sequencing sample was made of PBMCs or T cells enriched from blood (not recorded which). The CDR3 DNA is TGTGCCAGCACCCCAGGGGGAGCTGGAAACACCATATATTTT. This codes for CASTPGGAGNTIYF.